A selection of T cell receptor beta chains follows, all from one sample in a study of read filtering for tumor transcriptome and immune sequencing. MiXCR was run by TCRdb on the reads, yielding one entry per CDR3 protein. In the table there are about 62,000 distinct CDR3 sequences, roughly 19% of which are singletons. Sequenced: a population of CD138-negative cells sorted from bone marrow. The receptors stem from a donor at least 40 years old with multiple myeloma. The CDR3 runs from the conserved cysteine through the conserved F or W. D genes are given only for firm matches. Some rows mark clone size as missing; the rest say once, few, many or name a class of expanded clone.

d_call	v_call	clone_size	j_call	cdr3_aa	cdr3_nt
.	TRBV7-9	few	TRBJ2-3	CASSLGRVPSTDTQYF	TGTGCCAGCAGCTTAGGCAGGGTCCCTAGCACAGATACGCAGTATTTT
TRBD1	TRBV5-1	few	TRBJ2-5	CASSLEDRVFSAQYF	TGCGCCAGCAGCTTGGAGGACAGGGTTTTTTCTGCCCAGTACTTC
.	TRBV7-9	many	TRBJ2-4	CASSPTAGSKNIQYF	TGTGCCAGCAGCCCAACGGCGGGGTCGAAAAACATTCAGTACTTC
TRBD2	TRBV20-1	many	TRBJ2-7	CSAAGGYYEQYF	TGCAGTGCTGCCGGGGGGTACTACGAGCAGTACTTC
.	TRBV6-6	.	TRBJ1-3	CASSYPRTDGNTIYF	TGTGCCAGCAGTTACCCGAGGACAGACGGAAACACCATATATTTT
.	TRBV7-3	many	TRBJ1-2	CASSPSPGVNYGYTF	TGTGCCAGCAGCCCATCACCGGGGGTCAACTATGGCTACACCTTC
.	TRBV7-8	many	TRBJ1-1	CASSFGPMNTEAFF	TGTGCCAGCAGCTTCGGACCCATGAACACTGAAGCTTTCTTT
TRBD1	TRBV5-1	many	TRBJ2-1	CASSLQGVNNEQFF	TGCGCCAGCAGCTTGCAGGGGGTGAACAATGAGCAGTTCTTC
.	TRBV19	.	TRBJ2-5	CATAFWGNQETQYF	TGTGCCACTGCATTCTGGGGAAACCAAGAGACCCAGTACTTC
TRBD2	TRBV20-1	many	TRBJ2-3	CSARLAGGTDTQYF	TGCAGTGCTAGACTAGCGGGAGGAACAGATACGCAGTATTTT
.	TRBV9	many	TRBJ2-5	CASSPSGHQETQYF	TGTGCCAGCAGCCCATCCGGGCACCAAGAGACCCAGTACTTC
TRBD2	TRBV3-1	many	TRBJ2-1	CASSQDRLAGVSHEQFF	TGTGCCAGCAGCCAAGATCGACTAGCGGGAGTATCCCATGAGCAGTTCTTC
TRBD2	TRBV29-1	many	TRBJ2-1	CSGAGVNEQFF	TGCAGCGGAGCGGGAGTGAATGAGCAGTTCTTC
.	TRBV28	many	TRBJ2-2	CASSFSRGVHGELFF	TGTGCCAGCAGTTTTTCCCGGGGCGTTCACGGGGAGCTGTTTTTT
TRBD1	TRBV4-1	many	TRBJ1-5	CASSQGTGGRQPQHF	TGCGCCAGCAGCCAAGGGACAGGTGGAAGGCAGCCCCAGCATTTT
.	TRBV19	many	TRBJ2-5	CASRNRETQYF	TGTGCCAGTAGGAATAGAGAGACCCAGTACTTC
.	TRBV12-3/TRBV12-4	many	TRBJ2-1	CASSPYRVVYNEQFF	TGTGCCAGCAGTCCCTACAGGGTCGTTTACAATGAGCAGTTCTTC
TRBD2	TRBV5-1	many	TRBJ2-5	CASSWGTSGSQETQYF	TGCGCCAGCAGCTGGGGGACTAGCGGGAGTCAAGAGACCCAGTACTTC
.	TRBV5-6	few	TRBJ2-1	CASSRPTVNEQFF	TGTGCCAGCAGCCGCCCGACTGTGAATGAGCAGTTCTTC
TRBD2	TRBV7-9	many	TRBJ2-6	CASSLWTSGTSGANVLTF	TGTGCCAGCAGCCTGTGGACTAGCGGAACCTCTGGGGCCAACGTCCTGACTTTC
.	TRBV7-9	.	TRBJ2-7	CASSLAPGTYEQYF	TGTGCCAGCAGCTTAGCCCCCGGAACCTACGAGCAGTACTTC
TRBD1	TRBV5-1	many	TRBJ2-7	CASSGMDRLGYEQYF	TGCGCCAGCAGCGGAATGGACAGGTTAGGGTACGAGCAGTACTTC
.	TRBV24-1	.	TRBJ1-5	CATSDQGDQPQHF	TGTGCCACCAGTGATCAAGGAGACCAGCCCCAGCATTTT
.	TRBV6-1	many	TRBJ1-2	CASSEVGSYGYTF	TGTGCCAGCAGTGAAGTGGGAAGCTATGGCTACACCTTC
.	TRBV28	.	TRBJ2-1	CASSTVTGGYNEQFF	TGTGCCAGCAGTACCGTGACTGGGGGGTACAATGAACAGTTCTTC
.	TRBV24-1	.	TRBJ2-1	CATSSGGTINNEQFF	TGTGCCACCAGCTCTGGGGGGACAATCAACAATGAACAGTTCTTC
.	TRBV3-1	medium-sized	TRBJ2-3	CASSQDRVGGPQDTQYF	TGTGCCAGCAGCCAAGATCGAGTCGGGGGCCCACAGGATACGCAGTATTTT
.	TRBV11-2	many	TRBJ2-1	CASSPDRSYNEQFF	TGTGCCAGCAGCCCGGACCGCTCCTACAATGAGCAGTTCTTC
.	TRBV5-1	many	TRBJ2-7	CASSLEGRQYREQYF	TGCGCCAGCAGCTTGGAAGGGCGACAGTATAGGGAGCAGTACTTC
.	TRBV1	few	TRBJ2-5	CTRHQLWGKQETQYF	TGCACCAGGCACCAACTCTGGGGAAAGCAAGAGACCCAGTACTTC
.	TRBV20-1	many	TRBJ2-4	CSAWKSIQYF	TGCAGTGCTTGGAAAAGCATTCAGTACTTC
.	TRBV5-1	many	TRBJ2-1	CASSLGPASEQFF	TGCGCCAGCAGCTTGGGGCCGGCGTCTGAGCAGTTCTTC
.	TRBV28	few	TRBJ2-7	CASSTNRPGGSSYEQYF	TGTGCCAGCAGCACCAATCGACCCGGCGGTAGCTCCTACGAGCAGTACTTC
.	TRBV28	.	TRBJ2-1	CASIPPTGVINEPFF	TGTGCCAGCATTCCCCCGACGGGAGTGATAAATGAGCCCTTCTTC
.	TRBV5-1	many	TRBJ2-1	CASSPGRINEQFF	TGCGCCAGCAGCCCCGGACGGATCAATGAGCAGTTCTTC
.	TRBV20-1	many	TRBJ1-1	CSARRTTGYTEAFF	TGCAGTGCTAGGAGGACGACGGGTTATACTGAAGCTTTCTTT
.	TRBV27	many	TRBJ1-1	CASSFTFSGDTEAFF	TGTGCCAGCAGTTTCACATTCTCAGGCGACACTGAAGCTTTCTTT
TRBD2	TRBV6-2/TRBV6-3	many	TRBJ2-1	CASSPQAGVIYNEQFF	TGTGCCAGCAGTCCCCAGGCGGGAGTAATCTACAATGAGCAGTTCTTC
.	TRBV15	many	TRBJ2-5	CAAGRVGGETQYF	TGTGCCGCCGGTAGAGTCGGCGGAGAGACCCAGTACTTC
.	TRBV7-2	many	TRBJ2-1	CASSSGTANEQFF	TGTGCCAGCAGCTCAGGGACGGCCAATGAGCAGTTCTTC
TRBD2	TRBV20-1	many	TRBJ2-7	CSAVRGGRDEQYF	TGCAGTGCTGTGCGGGGGGGCCGGGACGAGCAGTACTTC
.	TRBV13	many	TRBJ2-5	CASSVMGYQETQYF	TGTGCCAGCAGTGTTATGGGTTACCAAGAGACCCAGTACTTC
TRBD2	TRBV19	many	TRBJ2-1	CASSSRDLAGGYVSYNEQFF	TGTGCCAGTAGTAGCCGAGACCTAGCGGGGGGGTACGTCTCCTACAATGAGCAGTTCTTC
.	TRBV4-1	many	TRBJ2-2	CASSQAFGQSTGELFF	TGCGCCAGCAGCCAAGCCTTCGGACAAAGCACCGGGGAGCTGTTTTTT
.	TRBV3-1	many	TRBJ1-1	CASSQVHSLLNTEAFF	TGTGCCAGCAGCCAAGTTCACAGCCTTTTGAACACTGAAGCTTTCTTT
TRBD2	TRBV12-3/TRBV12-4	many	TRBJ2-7	CASGTDGLAALYEQYF	TGTGCCAGCGGTACTGACGGACTAGCGGCCCTCTACGAGCAGTACTTC